This T cell receptor beta chain was identified in a study of cytomegalovirus exposure and HLA in healthy donors. Study background: Of several hundred genotyped donors, roughly 76% grouped in the Caucasian-associated ancestry cluster. Overall study findings and caveats: Rare TCR sequences dominated, though some public TCRs recurred in many donors. In terms of immune exposure information, only CMV serostatus was available.

The CDR3 totals 13 residues. Germline CDR1 GTSNPN, CDR2 SVGIG (reference sequence). V shed 1 base and J shed 4 bases, with 10 bases lying between them. PCR primers comprised 60 Vbeta and 13 Jbeta primers. The protocol was immunoSEQ multiplex PCR, while the TCRdb copy is restricted to in-frame clones and leaves out a portion. The table lists around 80,000 clones, around a tenth of them singletons. This clone was counted a few times. The antigen is not known. The TCR originated in a man in his 60s in good health and CMV-seropositive. The chain carries TRBV30 and TRBJ1-2; D is possibly TRBD1 (6 bases). What was sequenced was PBMCs. The CDR3 DNA sequence: TGTGCCTGGAGTGCTCGGGGGGCCTATGGCTACACCTTC. It translates to CAWSARGAYGYTF.